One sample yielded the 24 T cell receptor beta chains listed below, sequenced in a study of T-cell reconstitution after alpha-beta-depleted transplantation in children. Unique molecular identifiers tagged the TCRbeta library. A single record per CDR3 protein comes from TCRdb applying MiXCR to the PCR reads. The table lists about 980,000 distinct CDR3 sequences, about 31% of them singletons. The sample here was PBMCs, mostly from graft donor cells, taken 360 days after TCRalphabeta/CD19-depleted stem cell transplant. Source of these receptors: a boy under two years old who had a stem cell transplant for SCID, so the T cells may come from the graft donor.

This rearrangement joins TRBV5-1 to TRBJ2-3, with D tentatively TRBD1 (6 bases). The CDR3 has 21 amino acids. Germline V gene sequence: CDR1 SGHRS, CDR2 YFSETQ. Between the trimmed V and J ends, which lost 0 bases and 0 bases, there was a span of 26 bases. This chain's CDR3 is CASSLAPQGFPTLSSTDTQYF. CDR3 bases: TGCGCCAGCAGCTTGGCTCCCCAGGGGTTCCCTACCCTCTCTAGCACAGATACGCAGTATTTT.

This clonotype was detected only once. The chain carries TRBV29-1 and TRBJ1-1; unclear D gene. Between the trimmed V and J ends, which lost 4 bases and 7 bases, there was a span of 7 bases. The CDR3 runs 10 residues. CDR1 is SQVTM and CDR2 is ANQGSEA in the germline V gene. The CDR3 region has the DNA TGCAGCGTTGTGGGAGTTGAAGCTTTCTTT. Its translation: CSVVGVEAFF.

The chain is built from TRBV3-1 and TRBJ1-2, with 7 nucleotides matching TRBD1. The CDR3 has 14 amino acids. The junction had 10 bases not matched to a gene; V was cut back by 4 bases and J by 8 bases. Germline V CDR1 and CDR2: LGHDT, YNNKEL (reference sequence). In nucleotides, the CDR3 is TGTGCCAGCAGCCCCCCGGGACAGCTGGGGGGCTACACCTTC. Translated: CASSPPGQLGGYTF.

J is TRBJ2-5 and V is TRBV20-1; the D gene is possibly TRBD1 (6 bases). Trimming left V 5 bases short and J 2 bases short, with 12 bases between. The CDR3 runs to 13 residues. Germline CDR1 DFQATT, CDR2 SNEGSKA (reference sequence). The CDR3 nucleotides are TGCAGTGCTTGGGGACATCTACAAGAGACCCAGTACTTC. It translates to CSAWGHLQETQYF.

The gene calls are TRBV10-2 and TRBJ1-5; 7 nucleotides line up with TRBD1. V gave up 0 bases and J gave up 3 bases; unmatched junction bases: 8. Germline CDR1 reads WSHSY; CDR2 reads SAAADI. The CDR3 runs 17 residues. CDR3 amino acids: CASSESIWDSLNQPQHF. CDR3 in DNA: TGCGCCAGCAGTGAGTCTATCTGGGACAGCCTCAATCAGCCCCAGCATTTT.

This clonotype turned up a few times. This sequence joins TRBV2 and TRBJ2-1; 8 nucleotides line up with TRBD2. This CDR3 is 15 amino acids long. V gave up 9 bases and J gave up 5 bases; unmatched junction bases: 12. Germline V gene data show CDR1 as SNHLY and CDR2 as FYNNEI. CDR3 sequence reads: CARAKSGLENNEQFF. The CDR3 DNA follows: TGTGCCAGGGCGAAGTCGGGACTAGAAAACAATGAGCAGTTCTTC.

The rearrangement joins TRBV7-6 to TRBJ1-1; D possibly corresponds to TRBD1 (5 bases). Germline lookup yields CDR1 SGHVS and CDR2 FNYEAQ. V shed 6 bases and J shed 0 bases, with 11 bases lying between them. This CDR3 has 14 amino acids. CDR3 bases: TGTGCCAGCAGACAGGACGGGATGAACACTGAAGCTTTCTTT. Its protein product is CASRQDGMNTEAFF.

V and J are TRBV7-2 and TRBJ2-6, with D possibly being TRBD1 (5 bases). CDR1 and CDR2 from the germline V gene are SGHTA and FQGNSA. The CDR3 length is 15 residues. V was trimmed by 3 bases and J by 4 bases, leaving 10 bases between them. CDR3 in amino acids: CASSFTRVGANVLTF. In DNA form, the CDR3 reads TGTGCCAGCAGCTTTACCAGGGTCGGGGCCAACGTCCTGACTTTC.

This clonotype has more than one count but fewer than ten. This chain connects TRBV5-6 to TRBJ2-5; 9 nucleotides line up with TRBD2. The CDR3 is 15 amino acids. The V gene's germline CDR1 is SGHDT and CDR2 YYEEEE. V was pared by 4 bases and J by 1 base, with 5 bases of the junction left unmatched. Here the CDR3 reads CASSPLAGFQETQYF. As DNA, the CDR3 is TGTGCCAGCAGCCCCCTAGCGGGGTTCCAAGAGACCCAGTACTTC.

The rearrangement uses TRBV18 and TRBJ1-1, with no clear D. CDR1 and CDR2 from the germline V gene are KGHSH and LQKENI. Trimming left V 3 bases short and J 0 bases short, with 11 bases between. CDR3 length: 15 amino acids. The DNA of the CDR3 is TGTGCCAGCTCACCTACTTTGGGCATGAACACTGAAGCTTTCTTT. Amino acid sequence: CASSPTLGMNTEAFF.

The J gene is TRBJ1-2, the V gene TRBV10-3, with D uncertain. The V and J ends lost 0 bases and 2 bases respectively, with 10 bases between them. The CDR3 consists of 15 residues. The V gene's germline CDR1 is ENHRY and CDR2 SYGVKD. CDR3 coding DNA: TGTGCCATCAGTGAGTCTGCCGGGGTAAACTATGGCTACACCTTC. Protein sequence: CAISESAGVNYGYTF.

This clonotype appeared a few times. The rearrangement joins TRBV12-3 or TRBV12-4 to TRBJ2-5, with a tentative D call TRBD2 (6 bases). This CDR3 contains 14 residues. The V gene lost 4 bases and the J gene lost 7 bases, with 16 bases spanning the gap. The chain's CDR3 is CASSYGDSRGTQYF. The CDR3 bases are TGTGCCAGCAGTTACGGGGACTCAAGAGGGACCCAGTACTTC.

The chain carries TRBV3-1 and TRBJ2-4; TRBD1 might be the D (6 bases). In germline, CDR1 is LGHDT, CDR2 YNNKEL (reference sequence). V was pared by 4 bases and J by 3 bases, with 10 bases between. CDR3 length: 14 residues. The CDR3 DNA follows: TGTGCCAGCAGCCCTACAGGGCTCAAAAACATTCAGTACTTC. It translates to CASSPTGLKNIQYF. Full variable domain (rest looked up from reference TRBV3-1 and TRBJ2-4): DTAVSQTPKYLVTQMGNDKSIKCEQNLGHDTMYWYKQDSKKFLKIMFSYNNKELIINETVPNRFSPKSPDKAHLNLHINSLELGDSAVYFCASSPTGLKNIQYFGAGTRLSVL.

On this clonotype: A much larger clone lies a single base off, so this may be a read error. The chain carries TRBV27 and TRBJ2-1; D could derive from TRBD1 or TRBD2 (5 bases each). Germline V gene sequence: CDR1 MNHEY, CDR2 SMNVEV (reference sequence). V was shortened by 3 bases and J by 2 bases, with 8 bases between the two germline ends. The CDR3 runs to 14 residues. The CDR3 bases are TGTGCCAGCAGTTTGTGGGACCCCTACAATGAGCAGTTCTTC. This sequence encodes CASSLWDPYNEQFF.

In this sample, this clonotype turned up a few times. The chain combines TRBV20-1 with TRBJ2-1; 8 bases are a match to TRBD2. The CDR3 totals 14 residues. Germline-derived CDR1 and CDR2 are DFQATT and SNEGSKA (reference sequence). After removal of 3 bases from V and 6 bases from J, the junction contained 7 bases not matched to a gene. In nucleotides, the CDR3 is TGCAGTGCTAGTCGCGGGGGGCCCGTCAATGAGCAGTTCTTC. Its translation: CSASRGGPVNEQFF.

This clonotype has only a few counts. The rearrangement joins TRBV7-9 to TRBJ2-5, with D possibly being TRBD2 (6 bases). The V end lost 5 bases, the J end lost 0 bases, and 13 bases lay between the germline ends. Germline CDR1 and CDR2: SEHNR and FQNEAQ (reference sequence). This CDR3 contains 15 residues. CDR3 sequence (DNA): TGTGCCAGCAGCGTTATGGGGGGTCACCAAGAGACCCAGTACTTC. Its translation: CASSVMGGHQETQYF.

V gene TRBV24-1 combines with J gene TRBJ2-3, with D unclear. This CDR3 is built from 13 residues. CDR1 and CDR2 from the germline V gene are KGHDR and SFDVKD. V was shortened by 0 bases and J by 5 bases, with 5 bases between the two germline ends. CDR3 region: CATSDLARDTQYF. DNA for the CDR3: TGTGCCACCAGTGATTTGGCGCGAGATACGCAGTATTTT.

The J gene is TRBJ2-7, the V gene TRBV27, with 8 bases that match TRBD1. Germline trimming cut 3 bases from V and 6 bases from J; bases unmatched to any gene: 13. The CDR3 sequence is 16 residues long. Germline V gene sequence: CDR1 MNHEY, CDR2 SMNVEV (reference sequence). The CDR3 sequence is CASSFEYRGSLAEQYF. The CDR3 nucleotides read TGTGCCAGCAGTTTCGAATACAGGGGGTCGCTAGCCGAGCAGTACTTC.

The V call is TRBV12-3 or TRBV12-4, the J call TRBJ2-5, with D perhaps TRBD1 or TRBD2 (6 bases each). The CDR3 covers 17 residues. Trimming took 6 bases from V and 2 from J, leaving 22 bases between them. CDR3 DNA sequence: TGTGCCAGCAGCCCTTGGGGGGACACAGCGTCTCAAGAGACCCAGTACTTC. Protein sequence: CASSPWGDTASQETQYF.

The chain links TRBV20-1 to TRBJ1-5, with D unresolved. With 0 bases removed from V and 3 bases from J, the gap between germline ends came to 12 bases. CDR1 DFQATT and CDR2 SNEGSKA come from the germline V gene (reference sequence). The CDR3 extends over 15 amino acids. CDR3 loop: CSARDPASYNQPQHF. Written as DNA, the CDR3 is TGCAGTGCTAGAGATCCCGCCAGTTACAATCAGCCCCAGCATTTT.

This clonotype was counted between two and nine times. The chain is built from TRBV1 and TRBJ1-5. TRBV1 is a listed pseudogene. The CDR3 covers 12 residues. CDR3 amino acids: CTSSQANQPQHF. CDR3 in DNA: TGCACCAGCAGCCAGGCAAATCAGCCCCAGCATTTT.

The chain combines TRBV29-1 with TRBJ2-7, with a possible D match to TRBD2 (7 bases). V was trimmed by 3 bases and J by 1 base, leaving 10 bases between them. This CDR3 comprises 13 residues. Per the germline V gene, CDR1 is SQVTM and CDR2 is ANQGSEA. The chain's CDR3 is CSVDRGGSYEQYF. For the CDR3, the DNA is TGCAGCGTTGACAGGGGAGGGTCCTACGAGCAGTACTTC.

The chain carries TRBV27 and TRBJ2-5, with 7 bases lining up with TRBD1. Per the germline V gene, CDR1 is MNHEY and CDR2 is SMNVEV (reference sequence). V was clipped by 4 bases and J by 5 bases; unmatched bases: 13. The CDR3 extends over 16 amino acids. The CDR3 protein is CASSSPTRTGWETQYF. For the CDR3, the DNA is TGTGCCAGCAGTTCTCCGACTCGGACAGGTTGGGAGACCCAGTACTTC.

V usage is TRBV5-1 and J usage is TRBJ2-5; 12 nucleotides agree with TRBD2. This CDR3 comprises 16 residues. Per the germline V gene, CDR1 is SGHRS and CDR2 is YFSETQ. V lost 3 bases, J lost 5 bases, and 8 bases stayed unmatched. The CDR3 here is CASSYRLAGAGETQYF. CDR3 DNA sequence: TGCGCCAGCAGCTACCGACTAGCGGGGGCCGGGGAGACCCAGTACTTC.